The clone carrying this T cell receptor beta chain was observed a single time. Its matching antigen is unknown. Measured with immunoSEQ multiplex PCR; TCRdb has only the in-frame clones, and not every one. The sample holds about 100,000 clones, 75% to 90% seen once. V shed 6 bases and J shed 6 bases, with 17 bases lying between them. The CDR3 spans 15 residues. Germline V CDR1 and CDR2: SEHNR, FQNEAQ (reference sequence). Collection occurred without any documented infections or immune events in donors. These data originate in a study of identifying expanded T cells in peripheral blood. Findings of the study overall: Across healthy donors, higher total template counts meant significantly greater approximately 2-week count variance. Differentially abundant clones: about 1.2 between replicates, 16.4 at approximately 14 days, 19 to 20 at four.

Sequencing was done on a sample of blood. V usage is TRBV7-9 and J usage is TRBJ2-2; D possibly uses TRBD1 or TRBD2 (5 bases each). This TCR came from a person aged 18 to 70 in good health. The CDR3 here is CASSRDPVSPGELFF. CDR3 bases: TGTGCCAGCAGTCGGGACCCGGTATCGCCCGGGGAGCTGTTTTTT.